This is a list of T cell receptor beta chains from one sample in a study of T-cell reconstitution after alpha-beta-depleted transplantation in children. Via MiXCR, TCRdb re-called the PCR reads, giving one row per CDR3 protein. The sample consists of about 200,000 distinct CDR3 sequences, about 6.6% of them appearing once. Sequences were derived from PBMCs, sampled before TCRalphabeta/CD19-depleted stem cell transplant. These receptors were collected from a boy younger than 10 with acute lymphoblastic leukemia, due to receive a stem cell transplant. Both conserved end residues are part of each CDR3. Each record gives: D gene, clone size, V gene, J gene, CDR3 DNA, CDR3 protein. A D gene is named only where the DNA matches it firmly. Clone size is stated in some rows and not others, as once, few, many or a class when expanded.

d_call: -
clone_size: -
v_call: TRBV3-1
j_call: TRBJ1-1
cdr3_nt: TGTGCCAGCAGCCAAGTCGCGGGGGTGAACACTGAAGCTTTCTTT
cdr3_aa: CASSQVAGVNTEAFF

d_call: -
clone_size: few
v_call: TRBV20-1
j_call: TRBJ2-5
cdr3_nt: TGCAGTGCTAGAATAGGGCCGGCAGGGCTGGGAGAGACCCAGTACTTC
cdr3_aa: CSARIGPAGLGETQYF

d_call: TRBD1
clone_size: many
v_call: TRBV29-1
j_call: TRBJ2-2
cdr3_nt: TGCAGCGTACAGGGGACACCGAACACCGGGGAGCTGTTTTTT
cdr3_aa: CSVQGTPNTGELFF

d_call: -
clone_size: many
v_call: TRBV29-1
j_call: TRBJ1-3
cdr3_nt: TGCAGCGGTTTCGGGGGTGACGGTGGAAACACCATATATTTT
cdr3_aa: CSGFGGDGGNTIYF

d_call: -
clone_size: many
v_call: TRBV29-1
j_call: TRBJ1-3
cdr3_nt: TGCAGCGTTTCTGGTGGTCCTGGAAACACCATATATTTT
cdr3_aa: CSVSGGPGNTIYF

d_call: TRBD1
clone_size: many
v_call: TRBV7-9
j_call: TRBJ2-1
cdr3_nt: TGTGCCAGCAGCCCGACAGGGTGGGACGAGCAGTTCTTC
cdr3_aa: CASSPTGWDEQFF

d_call: TRBD1
clone_size: few
v_call: TRBV28
j_call: TRBJ2-5
cdr3_nt: TGTGCCAGCAGTGCCTCGGGACAGGGGAAAGAGACCCAGTACTTC
cdr3_aa: CASSASGQGKETQYF

d_call: -
clone_size: many
v_call: TRBV20-1
j_call: TRBJ1-5
cdr3_nt: TGCAGTGCTAGCTTCCATAGCAATCAGCCCCAGCATTTT
cdr3_aa: CSASFHSNQPQHF

d_call: -
clone_size: few
v_call: TRBV20-1
j_call: TRBJ2-7
cdr3_nt: TGCAGTGTACTGGGGACCTACGAGCAGTACTTC
cdr3_aa: CSVLGTYEQYF

d_call: -
clone_size: -
v_call: TRBV28
j_call: TRBJ1-5
cdr3_nt: TGTGCCAGCAGTTTAGCCAGGCTCCCGTCCGGGCCCCAGCATTTT
cdr3_aa: CASSLARLPSGPQHF

d_call: TRBD2
clone_size: many
v_call: TRBV18
j_call: TRBJ2-5
cdr3_nt: TGTGCCAGCTCACCATTGGGCCTAGCGGGAGTTGGTGAGACCCAGTACTTC
cdr3_aa: CASSPLGLAGVGETQYF

d_call: -
clone_size: few
v_call: TRBV6-5
j_call: TRBJ1-2
cdr3_nt: TGTGCCAGCAGTTATACCGGGCCCGATGGGGATGGCTACACCTTC
cdr3_aa: CASSYTGPDGDGYTF

d_call: -
clone_size: many
v_call: TRBV28
j_call: TRBJ1-5
cdr3_nt: TGTGCCAGCAGCCCATTAAGGGGCAATCAGCCCCAGCATTTT
cdr3_aa: CASSPLRGNQPQHF

d_call: TRBD2
clone_size: many
v_call: TRBV18
j_call: TRBJ2-3
cdr3_nt: TGTGCCAGCTCACCTGGCGGGGGGGCAGGCACAGATACGCAGTATTTT
cdr3_aa: CASSPGGGAGTDTQYF

d_call: TRBD2
clone_size: few
v_call: TRBV14
j_call: TRBJ2-1
cdr3_nt: TGTGCCAGCAGCCAAGTCGCGGGAGTCGTATATGAGCAGTTCTTC
cdr3_aa: CASSQVAGVVYEQFF

d_call: TRBD1
clone_size: -
v_call: TRBV3-1
j_call: TRBJ1-5
cdr3_nt: TGTGCCAGCAGCCCGACAGGGGGCGGTTATCAGCCCCAGCATTTT
cdr3_aa: CASSPTGGGYQPQHF

d_call: TRBD1
clone_size: many
v_call: TRBV20-1
j_call: TRBJ1-1
cdr3_nt: TGCAGTGCTAGGCTTTACAGGGGAAGCATAGAGAAGAACACTGAAGCTTTCTTT
cdr3_aa: CSARLYRGSIEKNTEAFF

d_call: -
clone_size: many
v_call: TRBV28
j_call: TRBJ2-5
cdr3_nt: TGTGCCAGCAGTTTATGGGCCGTCAGGGGGGAACAAGAGACCCAGTACTTC
cdr3_aa: CASSLWAVRGEQETQYF

d_call: -
clone_size: few
v_call: TRBV7-2
j_call: TRBJ1-1
cdr3_nt: TGTGCCAGCAGCTACGGCTACAGGAACACTGAAGCTTTCTTT
cdr3_aa: CASSYGYRNTEAFF

d_call: -
clone_size: -
v_call: TRBV6-1
j_call: TRBJ1-6
cdr3_nt: TGTGCCATCAATATGGGGCAGAATTCACCCCTCCACTTT
cdr3_aa: CAINMGQNSPLHF

d_call: TRBD1
clone_size: many
v_call: TRBV5-6
j_call: TRBJ1-2
cdr3_nt: TGTGCCAGCAGTTCGACAGGGACTAACTATGGCTACACCTTC
cdr3_aa: CASSSTGTNYGYTF

d_call: -
clone_size: many
v_call: TRBV7-6
j_call: TRBJ1-4
cdr3_nt: TGTGCCAGCAGCCTTGAGGCCTATGAAAAACTGTTTTTT
cdr3_aa: CASSLEAYEKLFF

d_call: -
clone_size: many
v_call: TRBV7-2
j_call: TRBJ2-1
cdr3_nt: TGTGCCAGCAGCGCCTACTTAGCGGAGCGGGAGCAGTTCTTC
cdr3_aa: CASSAYLAEREQFF

d_call: -
clone_size: many
v_call: TRBV6-2/TRBV6-3
j_call: TRBJ1-3
cdr3_nt: TGTGCCAGCACCCTCCGACTCGGCGGAAACACCATATATTTT
cdr3_aa: CASTLRLGGNTIYF

d_call: TRBD2
clone_size: -
v_call: TRBV25-1
j_call: TRBJ2-2
cdr3_nt: TGTGCCAGCAGTGAATTTAGCGGGGGGAACACCGGGGAGCTGTTTTTT
cdr3_aa: CASSEFSGGNTGELFF

d_call: TRBD2
clone_size: many
v_call: TRBV20-1
j_call: TRBJ2-7
cdr3_nt: TGCAGTGCCTATTATCTCCTAGCGGGAGGGGGCGAGCAGTACTTC
cdr3_aa: CSAYYLLAGGGEQYF

d_call: -
clone_size: many
v_call: TRBV7-2
j_call: TRBJ2-1
cdr3_nt: TGTGCCAGCAGCCTGGACCCATCCTACAATGAGCAGTTCTTC
cdr3_aa: CASSLDPSYNEQFF

d_call: -
clone_size: many
v_call: TRBV29-1
j_call: TRBJ2-7
cdr3_nt: TGCAGCGCGACCCAGGGGGGTGGGACAGACTCCTACGAGCAGTACTTC
cdr3_aa: CSATQGGGTDSYEQYF

d_call: -
clone_size: many
v_call: TRBV29-1
j_call: TRBJ2-1
cdr3_nt: TGCAGCTACCAAACAGGGTCGGCCAATGGTGAGCAGTTCTTC
cdr3_aa: CSYQTGSANGEQFF

d_call: -
clone_size: many
v_call: TRBV29-1
j_call: TRBJ1-1
cdr3_nt: TGCAGCGTTGGAAGGACGGAAGAAGCTTTCTTT
cdr3_aa: CSVGRTEEAFF

d_call: -
clone_size: many
v_call: TRBV10-3
j_call: TRBJ2-5
cdr3_nt: TGTGCCATCAGTAACTTAGCGGAAGAGACCCAGTACTTC
cdr3_aa: CAISNLAEETQYF

d_call: TRBD1
clone_size: -
v_call: TRBV25-1
j_call: TRBJ2-2
cdr3_nt: TGTGCCAGCAGGGAGACAGGGGGACCCGGGGAGCTGTTTTTT
cdr3_aa: CASRETGGPGELFF

d_call: -
clone_size: many
v_call: TRBV28
j_call: TRBJ2-7
cdr3_nt: TGTGCCAGCAGTTGGGAAGGGCAGGGTGGAGACGAGCAGTACTTC
cdr3_aa: CASSWEGQGGDEQYF

d_call: -
clone_size: few
v_call: TRBV7-2
j_call: TRBJ1-1
cdr3_nt: TGTGCCAGCACCAGATCCACTGAAGCTTTCTTT
cdr3_aa: CASTRSTEAFF

d_call: -
clone_size: many
v_call: TRBV5-1
j_call: TRBJ2-5
cdr3_nt: TGCGCCAGCAGCTCAACGGGGATTCAAGAGACCCAGTACTTC
cdr3_aa: CASSSTGIQETQYF

d_call: TRBD2
clone_size: few
v_call: TRBV20-1
j_call: TRBJ2-1
cdr3_nt: TGCAGTGCTACCGAGACTAGCGGGAGTATCGGTGAGCAGTTCTTC
cdr3_aa: CSATETSGSIGEQFF

d_call: -
clone_size: many
v_call: TRBV20-1
j_call: TRBJ2-5
cdr3_nt: TGCAGTGCTTCGGGACGACAAGAGACCCAGTACTTC
cdr3_aa: CSASGRQETQYF

d_call: -
clone_size: -
v_call: TRBV3-1
j_call: TRBJ2-2
cdr3_nt: TGTGCCTGCAGCCTTGGACGGAACACCGGGGAGCTGTTTTTT
cdr3_aa: CACSLGRNTGELFF

d_call: TRBD2
clone_size: few
v_call: TRBV5-1
j_call: TRBJ2-5
cdr3_nt: TGCGCCAGCAGCCGCACGGGGGGGCCTCAAGAGACCCAGTACTTC
cdr3_aa: CASSRTGGPQETQYF

d_call: -
clone_size: many
v_call: TRBV27
j_call: TRBJ1-5
cdr3_nt: TGTGCCAGCAGTTTAAAGGGGGGCGGGCAGCCCCAGCATTTT
cdr3_aa: CASSLKGGGQPQHF

d_call: -
clone_size: many
v_call: TRBV5-1
j_call: TRBJ2-1
cdr3_nt: TGCGCCAGCAGCCTCCAGTTTGAGCAGTTCTTC
cdr3_aa: CASSLQFEQFF

d_call: -
clone_size: many
v_call: TRBV5-1
j_call: TRBJ2-1
cdr3_nt: TGCGCCAGCACCCCGTCGGGGTTAGTGACGGCCAATGAGCAGTTCTTC
cdr3_aa: CASTPSGLVTANEQFF

d_call: TRBD2
clone_size: many
v_call: TRBV20-1
j_call: TRBJ2-3
cdr3_nt: TGCAGTGCTCCCTCGGTAGCGGGGGGGACCTCGGATACGCAGTATTTT
cdr3_aa: CSAPSVAGGTSDTQYF

d_call: -
clone_size: many
v_call: TRBV6-2/TRBV6-3
j_call: TRBJ2-1
cdr3_nt: TGTGCCAGCAGAACAACAGACAGACTAAACAATGAGCAGTTCTTC
cdr3_aa: CASRTTDRLNNEQFF

d_call: TRBD1
clone_size: many
v_call: TRBV5-1
j_call: TRBJ2-2
cdr3_nt: TGCGCCAGCAGCCTGCGGACAGGGGGAACCGGGGAGCTGTTTTTT
cdr3_aa: CASSLRTGGTGELFF